The source of this TCR beta chain is a study of cytomegalovirus exposure and HLA in healthy donors. Both 60 Vbeta primers and 13 Jbeta primers went into the PCR. Only in-frame clones appear in the TCRdb table, and some are missing; sequencing was by immunoSEQ multiplex PCR. The sample records under 50,000 clones, 66% being singletons. The V gene's germline CDR1 is SNHLY and CDR2 FYNNEI. The CDR3 consists of 15 residues. The trim removed 9 bases at V and 1 base at J, leaving 11 bases unmatched. The TCR comes from a man over 45 in good health and CMV-seropositive. The sequencing input was PBMCs. The V call is TRBV2, the J call TRBJ2-5; 7 nucleotides line up with TRBD1. The CDR3: CARGHPDRAQETQYF. CDR3 sequence (DNA): TGTGCCAGAGGCCACCCCGACAGGGCCCAAGAGACCCAGTACTTC. Full variable domain (missing parts from reference TRBV2 and TRBJ2-5): EPEVTQTPSHQVTQMGQEVILRCVPISNHLYFYWYRQILGQKVEFLVSFYNNEISEKSEIFDDQFSVERPDGSNFTLKIRSTKLEDSAMYFCARGHPDRAQETQYFGPGTRLLVL.